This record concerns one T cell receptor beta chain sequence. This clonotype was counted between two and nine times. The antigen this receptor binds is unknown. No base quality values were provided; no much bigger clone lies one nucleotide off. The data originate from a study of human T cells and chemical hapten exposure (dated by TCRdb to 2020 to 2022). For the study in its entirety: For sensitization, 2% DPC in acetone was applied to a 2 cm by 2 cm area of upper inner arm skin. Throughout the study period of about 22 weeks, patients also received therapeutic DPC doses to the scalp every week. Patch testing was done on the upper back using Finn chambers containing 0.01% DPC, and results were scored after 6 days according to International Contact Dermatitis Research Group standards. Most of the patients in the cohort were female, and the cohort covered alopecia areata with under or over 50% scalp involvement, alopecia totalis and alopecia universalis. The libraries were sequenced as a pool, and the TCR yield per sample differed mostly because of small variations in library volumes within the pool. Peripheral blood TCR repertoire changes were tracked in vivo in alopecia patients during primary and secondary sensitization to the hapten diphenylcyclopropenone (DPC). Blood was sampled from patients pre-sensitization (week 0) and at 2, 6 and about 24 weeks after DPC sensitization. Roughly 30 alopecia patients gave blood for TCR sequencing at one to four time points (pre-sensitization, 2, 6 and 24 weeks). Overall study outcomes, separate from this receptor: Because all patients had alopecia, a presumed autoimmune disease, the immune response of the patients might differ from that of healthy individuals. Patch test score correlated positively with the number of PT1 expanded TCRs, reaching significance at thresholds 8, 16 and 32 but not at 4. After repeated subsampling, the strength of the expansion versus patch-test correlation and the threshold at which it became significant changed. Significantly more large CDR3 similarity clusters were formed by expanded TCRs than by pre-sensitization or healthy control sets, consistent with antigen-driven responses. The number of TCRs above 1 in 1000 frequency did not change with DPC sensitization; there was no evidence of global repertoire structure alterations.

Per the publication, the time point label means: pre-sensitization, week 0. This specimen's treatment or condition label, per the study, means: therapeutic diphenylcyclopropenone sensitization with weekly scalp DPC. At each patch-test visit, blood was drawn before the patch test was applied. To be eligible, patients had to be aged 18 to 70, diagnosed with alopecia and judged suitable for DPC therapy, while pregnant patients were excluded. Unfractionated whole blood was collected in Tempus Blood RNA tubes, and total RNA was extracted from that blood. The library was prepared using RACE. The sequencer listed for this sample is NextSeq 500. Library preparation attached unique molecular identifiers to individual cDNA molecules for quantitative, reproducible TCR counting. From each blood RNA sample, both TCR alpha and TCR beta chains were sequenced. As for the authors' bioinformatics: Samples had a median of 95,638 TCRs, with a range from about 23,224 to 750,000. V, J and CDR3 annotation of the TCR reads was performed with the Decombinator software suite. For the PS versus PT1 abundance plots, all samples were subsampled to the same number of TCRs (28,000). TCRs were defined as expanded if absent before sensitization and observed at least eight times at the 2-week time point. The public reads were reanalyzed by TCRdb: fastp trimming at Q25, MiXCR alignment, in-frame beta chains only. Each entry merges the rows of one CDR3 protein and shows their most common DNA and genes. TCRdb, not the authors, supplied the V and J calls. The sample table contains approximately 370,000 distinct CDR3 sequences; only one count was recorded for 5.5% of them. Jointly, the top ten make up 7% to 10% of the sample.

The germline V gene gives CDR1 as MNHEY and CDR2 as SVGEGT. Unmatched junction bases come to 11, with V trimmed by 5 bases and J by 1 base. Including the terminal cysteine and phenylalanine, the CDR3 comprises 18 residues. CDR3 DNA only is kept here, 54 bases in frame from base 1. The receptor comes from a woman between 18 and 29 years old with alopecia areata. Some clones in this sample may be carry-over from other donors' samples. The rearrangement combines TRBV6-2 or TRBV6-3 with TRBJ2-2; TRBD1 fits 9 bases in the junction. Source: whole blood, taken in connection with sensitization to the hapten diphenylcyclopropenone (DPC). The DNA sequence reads TGTGCCAGCAGTCCCGGGACAGGGAAGGAATGGAACACCGGGGAGCTGTTTTTT. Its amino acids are CASSPGTGKEWNTGELFF.